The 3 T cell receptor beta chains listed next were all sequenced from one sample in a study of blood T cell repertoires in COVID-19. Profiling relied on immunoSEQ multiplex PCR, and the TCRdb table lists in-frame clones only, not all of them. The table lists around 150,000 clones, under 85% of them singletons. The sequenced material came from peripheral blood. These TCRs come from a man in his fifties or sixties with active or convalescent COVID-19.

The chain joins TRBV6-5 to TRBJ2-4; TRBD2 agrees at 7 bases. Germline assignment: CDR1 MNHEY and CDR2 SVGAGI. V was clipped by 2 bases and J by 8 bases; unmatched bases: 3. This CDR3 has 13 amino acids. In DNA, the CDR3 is TGTGCCAGCAGTTACGGGGGAGGGGACATTCAGTACTTC. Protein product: CASSYGGGDIQYF.

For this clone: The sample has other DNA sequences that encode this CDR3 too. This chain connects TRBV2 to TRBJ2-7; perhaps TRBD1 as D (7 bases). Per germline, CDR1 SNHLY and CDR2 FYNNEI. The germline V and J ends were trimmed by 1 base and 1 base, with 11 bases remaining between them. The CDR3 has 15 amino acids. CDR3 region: CASSEGQGGSYEQYF. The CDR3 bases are TGTGCCAGCAGTGAAGGGCAGGGGGGTTCCTACGAGCAGTACTTC.

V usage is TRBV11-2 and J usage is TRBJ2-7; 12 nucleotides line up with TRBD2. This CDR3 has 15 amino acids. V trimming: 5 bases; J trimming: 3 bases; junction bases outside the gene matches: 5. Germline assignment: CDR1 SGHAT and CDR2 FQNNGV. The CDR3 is CASSARLAGVYEQYF. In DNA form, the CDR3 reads TGTGCCAGCAGCGCACGACTAGCGGGAGTCTACGAGCAGTACTTC. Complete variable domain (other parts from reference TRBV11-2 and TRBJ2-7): EAGVAQSPRYKIIEKRQSVAFWCNPISGHATLYWYQQILGQGPKLLIQFQNNGVVDDSQLPKDRFSAERLKGVDSTLKIQPAKLEDSAVYLCASSARLAGVYEQYFGPGTRLTVT.